Below are 25 T cell receptor beta chains sequenced from a single sample in a study of CD8 T cells in ankylosing spondylitis. A single record per CDR3 protein comes from TCRdb applying MiXCR to the 5' RACE reads. Of roughly 35,000 distinct CDR3 sequences in the sample, approximately 9.9% are singletons; the top ten hold around 20%. The sequenced sample consisted of synovial fluid, either unsorted or a sorted T cell fraction (not recorded which). These receptors originate from a male donor with ankylosing spondylitis.

This chain connects TRBV29-1 to TRBJ2-7; possible D gene TRBD1, 7 bases. The germline V gene has CDR1 SQVTM and CDR2 ANQGSEA. The CDR3 has 13 amino acids. Trimming took off 8 bases at V and 0 bases at J, with 14 bases between the two ends. The CDR3 nucleotides are TGCAGCACCCGGAGGGGGCCCTCCTACGAGCAGTACTTC. It is translated as CSTRRGPSYEQYF.

The chain couples TRBV5-6 to TRBJ1-1; 8 nucleotides match TRBD1. The V gene end was trimmed by 3 bases and the J gene end by 10 bases; junction bases not matched to a gene: 8. Germline V gene sequence: CDR1 SGHDT, CDR2 YYEEEE. The CDR3 sequence is 13 residues long. This CDR3 is CASSSTGGMRAFF. In nucleotides, the CDR3 is TGTGCCAGCAGCTCAACAGGGGGAATGCGAGCTTTCTTT.

V is TRBV5-1 and J is TRBJ2-7; the match to TRBD2 covers 11 bases. V was clipped by 2 bases and J by 3 bases; unmatched bases: 4. The CDR3 is 15 amino acids. Per germline, CDR1 SGHRS and CDR2 YFSETQ. DNA for the CDR3: TGCGCCAGCAGCTTTACCGGGACTAGCGGCTACGAGCAGTACTTC. Its translation is CASSFTGTSGYEQYF.

This clonotype was seen a handful of times. V is TRBV7-3 and J is TRBJ2-4; D ambiguous. Trimming stripped 2 bases from V and 0 bases from J, with 5 bases between. The CDR3 sequence is 14 residues long. The V gene's germline CDR1 is SGHTA and CDR2 FQGTGA. The CDR3 nucleotides are TGTGCCAGCAGCTTACCATTAGCCAAAAACATTCAGTACTTC. Translation gives CASSLPLAKNIQYF.

This clonotype was observed at least ten times. The V call is TRBV7-9, the J call TRBJ1-5; no reliable D call. The CDR3 sequence is 14 residues long. V shed 5 bases and J shed 8 bases, with 16 bases lying between them. In germline, CDR1 is SEHNR, CDR2 FQNEAQ (reference sequence). The CDR3, as DNA: TGTGCCAGCAGCCAGGACGGTCCCCTCGAGCCCCAGCATTTT. Protein: CASSQDGPLEPQHF.

In this sample, this clonotype turned up many times. The chain carries TRBV20-1 and TRBJ1-2, with unresolved D. This CDR3 has 13 amino acids. Between the trimmed V and J ends, which lost 3 bases and 0 bases, there was a span of 8 bases. Looked up from germline, CDR1 is DFQATT and CDR2 is SNEGSKA (reference sequence). The CDR3: CSASTQANYGYTF. DNA of the CDR3: TGCAGTGCTAGCACACAAGCTAACTATGGCTACACCTTC.

This clonotype was counted many times. The J gene is TRBJ2-2, the V gene TRBV5-4, with 7 bases lining up with TRBD2. This CDR3 is 17 amino acids long. Germline V gene lookup returns CDR1 SGHNT and CDR2 YYREEE (reference sequence). Losses at the gene ends were 3 bases for V and 0 bases for J; bases not matched to a gene: 8. CDR3 sequence reads: CASSSSIAGTNTGELFF. CDR3 sequence (DNA): TGTGCCAGCAGCTCCTCCATAGCGGGTACGAACACCGGGGAGCTGTTTTTT.

The chain uses TRBV7-2 and TRBJ2-7; 7 bases map to TRBD2. This CDR3 spans 14 amino acids. CDR1 and CDR2 (germline): SGHTA, FQGNSA. The V segment lost 3 bases and the J segment 1 base; nucleotides outside the gene matches: 3. CDR3 sequence reads: CASSFAGASYEQYF. CDR3 DNA sequence: TGTGCCAGCAGCTTCGCGGGAGCATCCTACGAGCAGTACTTC. Complete variable domain (other parts from reference TRBV7-2 and TRBJ2-7): GAGVSQSPSNKVTEKGKDVELRCDPISGHTALYWYRQSLGQGLEFLIYFQGNSAPDKSGLPSDRFSAERTGGSVSTLTIQRTQQEDSAVYLCASSFAGASYEQYFGPGTRLTVT.

This clonotype was counted many times. The chain uses TRBV15 and TRBJ1-2, with D unresolved. CDR3 length: 14 amino acids. CDR1 LNHNV and CDR2 YYDKDF come from the germline V gene (reference sequence). The V end lost 0 bases, the J end lost 6 bases, and 11 bases lay between the germline ends. The CDR3 nucleotides read TGTGCCACCAGCAGAGATCGAGGCGCCGATGGCTACACCTTC. The encoded protein is CATSRDRGADGYTF. The full variable domain, its missing parts supplied by reference TRBV15 and TRBJ1-2, is DAMVIQNPRYQVTQFGKPVTLSCSQTLNHNVMYWYQQKSSQAPKLLFHYYDKDFNNEADTPDNFQSRRPNTSFCFLDIRSPGLGDTAMYLCATSRDRGADGYTFGSGTRLTVV.

The chain couples TRBV6-1 to TRBJ2-2; D might be TRBD1 (6 bases). The V gene's germline CDR1 is MNHNS and CDR2 SASEGT. The CDR3 has 13 amino acids. Trimming pared 6 bases from V and 7 bases from J, leaving 12 bases between. The CDR3 reads CASRPGQSGELFF. As DNA, the CDR3 is TGTGCCAGCAGACCCGGACAGAGCGGGGAGCTGTTTTTT.

The sample holds many counts of this clonotype. The chain couples TRBV28 to TRBJ2-1; D is possibly TRBD1 (6 bases). Germline CDR1 and CDR2: MDHEN and SYDVKM. V was shortened by 6 bases and J by 8 bases, with 14 bases between the two germline ends. The CDR3 spans 13 residues. Here the CDR3 DNA reads TGTGCCAGCAGCCCAGGGGATGGCGATGAGCAGTTCTTC. It is translated as CASSPGDGDEQFF.

The V gene is TRBV6-2 or TRBV6-3, the J gene TRBJ2-2; D is undetermined. Germline CDR1 MNHEY, CDR2 SVGEGT. Trimming stripped 8 bases from V and 7 bases from J, with 11 bases between. The CDR3 covers 12 residues. The CDR3 is CASCVGGGELFF. For the CDR3, the DNA is TGTGCCAGCTGCGTGGGCGGCGGGGAGCTGTTTTTT.

The gene calls are TRBV12-3 or TRBV12-4 and TRBJ1-6; TRBD1 agrees at 7 bases. The CDR3 runs 15 residues. V was clipped by 5 bases and J by 9 bases; unmatched bases: 10. CDR3 region: CASSLIDREGSPLHF. CDR3 sequence (DNA): TGTGCCAGCAGTCTAATCGACAGGGAGGGTTCACCCCTCCACTTT.

Only a few counts were recorded for this clonotype. Sequence at one end of the junction differs from germline and may be a read error. The V gene is TRBV7-9, the J gene TRBJ1-4; 7 positions agree with TRBD1. This CDR3 is built from 15 residues. Germline-derived CDR1 and CDR2 are SEHNR and FQNEAQ (reference sequence). DNA for the CDR3: TGTTCCAGCAGCCCAAGGGACAGTTCAGGTGAAAAACTGTTTTTT. It yields the protein CSSSPRDSSGEKLFF.

In this sample, this clonotype turned up many times. V gene TRBV5-5 combines with J gene TRBJ2-1, with 8 bases fitting TRBD2. CDR3 length: 16 amino acids. The ends lost 0 bases at V and 2 bases at J; junction bases unmatched: 4. Germline-derived CDR1 and CDR2 are SGHKS and YYEKEE (reference sequence). The CDR3 loop is CASSLAAAGAYNEQFF. The DNA for the CDR3 is TGTGCCAGCAGCTTGGCCGCAGCGGGGGCCTACAATGAGCAGTTCTTC.

This clonotype occurred a few times. The chain couples TRBV15 to TRBJ2-3; D may be TRBD1 (6 bases). V dropped 5 bases and J dropped 2 bases, with 11 bases sitting between them. The CDR3 contains 14 residues. The germline V gene encodes CDR1 LNHNV and CDR2 YYDKDF (reference sequence). CDR3 sequence reads: CATSPGQNTDTQYF. In nucleotides, the CDR3 is TGTGCCACCAGCCCGGGACAAAACACAGATACGCAGTATTTT.

This clonotype was recorded a few times. The chain carries TRBV7-9 and TRBJ2-5; D is undetermined. Germline values: CDR1 SEHNR, CDR2 FQNEAQ (reference sequence). There are 13 residues in the CDR3. V dropped 5 bases and J dropped 8 bases, with 15 bases sitting between them. CDR3 nucleotide sequence: TGTGCCAGCAGCCTGGTCAGGTTGGAAACCCAGTACTTC. The encoded protein is CASSLVRLETQYF.

This clonotype was found a few times. CDR3 region: CASSEGRGTYNEQFF. The CDR3, as DNA: TGTGCCAGCAGCGAAGGGAGGGGAACATACAATGAGCAGTTCTTC. The chain joins TRBV11-3 to TRBJ2-1; 7 bases are shared with TRBD2. CDR3 length equals 15 residues. V trimming: 5 bases; J trimming: 4 bases; junction bases outside the gene matches: 8. From germline, CDR1 is SGHNT and CDR2 YENEEA.

The sample holds a few counts of this clonotype. The V call is TRBV27, the J call TRBJ2-7; TRBD1 is a possible D gene (6 bases). CDR3 length: 14 residues. V shed 6 bases and J shed 3 bases, with 15 bases lying between them. Germline values: CDR1 MNHEY, CDR2 SMNVEV (reference sequence). CDR3 in amino acids: CASSHGQSLYEQYF. DNA for the CDR3: TGTGCCAGCAGCCACGGACAGTCCCTCTACGAGCAGTACTTC.

The chain's CDR3 is CSAPGTGGNTIYF. The CDR3 nucleotides read TGCAGTGCTCCCGGGACAGGGGGAAACACCATATATTTT. V usage is TRBV20-1 and J usage is TRBJ1-3; 9 bases are shared with TRBD1. With V trimmed by 5 bases and J by 4 bases, 3 bases remained unmatched. CDR1 DFQATT and CDR2 SNEGSKA come from the germline V gene (reference sequence). The CDR3 is 13 amino acids.

This clonotype has a count of ten or more. The gene calls are TRBV28 and TRBJ2-1; 7 positions agree with TRBD2. V was clipped by 3 bases and J by 7 bases; unmatched bases: 3. The CDR3 runs 13 residues. Germline V gene data show CDR1 as MDHEN and CDR2 as SYDVKM. This chain's CDR3 is CASSLGGGNEQFF. In DNA form, the CDR3 reads TGTGCCAGCAGTTTGGGGGGGGGGAATGAGCAGTTCTTC.

This clonotype came up a few times. This chain uses TRBV28 with TRBJ2-7; D ambiguous. The CDR3 contains 14 residues. Trimming stripped 6 bases from V and 6 bases from J, with 18 bases between. Germline-derived CDR1 and CDR2 are MDHEN and SYDVKM. Here the CDR3 reads CASRRLKVDVEQYF. The CDR3 DNA sequence: TGTGCCAGCAGACGGTTAAAGGTTGATGTCGAGCAGTACTTC. The complete variable domain, with remaining parts taken from reference TRBV28 and TRBJ2-7, reads DVKVTQSSRYLVKRTGEKVFLECVQDMDHENMFWYRQDPGLGLRLIYFSYDVKMKEKGDIPEGYSVSREKKERFSLILESASTNQTSMYLCASRRLKVDVEQYFGPGTRLTVT.

This chain links TRBV2 with TRBJ1-5, with D perhaps matching TRBD1 (5 bases). CDR1 and CDR2 (germline): SNHLY, FYNNEI. Trimming took off 8 bases at V and 5 bases at J, with 10 bases between the two ends. The CDR3 loop spans 12 amino acids. CDR3 in amino acids: CASSGGDQPQHF. The CDR3 coding sequence is TGTGCCAGCTCGGGGGGAGATCAGCCCCAGCATTTT.

This clonotype was seen more than once but under ten times. The chain carries TRBV12-3 or TRBV12-4 and TRBJ1-5; D gene unclear. Deletions cut 2 bases from V and 5 bases from J, with 10 bases between. This CDR3 has 14 amino acids. The CDR3 loop reads CASSLQAPDQPQHF. The DNA of the CDR3 is TGTGCCAGCAGTTTACAGGCACCAGATCAGCCCCAGCATTTT.

This clonotype has at least ten counts. The chain combines TRBV4-3 with TRBJ2-7, with D maybe TRBD2 (7 bases). Germline CDR1 LGHNA, CDR2 YSLEER. Trimming stripped 4 bases from V and 2 bases from J, with 12 bases between. This CDR3 is 14 amino acids long. CDR3 amino acids: CASSPQGRAYEQYF. CDR3 nucleotides: TGCGCCAGCAGCCCCCAGGGGAGGGCCTACGAGCAGTACTTC.